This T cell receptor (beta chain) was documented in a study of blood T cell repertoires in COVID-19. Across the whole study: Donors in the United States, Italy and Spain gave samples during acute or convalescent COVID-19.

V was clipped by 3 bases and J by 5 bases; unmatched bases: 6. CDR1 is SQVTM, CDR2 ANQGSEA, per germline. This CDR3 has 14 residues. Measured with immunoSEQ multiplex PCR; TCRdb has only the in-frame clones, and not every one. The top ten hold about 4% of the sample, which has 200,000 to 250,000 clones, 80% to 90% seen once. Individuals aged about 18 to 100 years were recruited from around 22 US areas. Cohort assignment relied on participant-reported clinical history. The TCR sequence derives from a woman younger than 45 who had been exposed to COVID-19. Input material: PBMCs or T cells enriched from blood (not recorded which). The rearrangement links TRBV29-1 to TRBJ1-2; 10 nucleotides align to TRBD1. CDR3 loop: CSVDRGQGRYGYTF. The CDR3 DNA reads TGCAGCGTTGATCGGGGACAGGGGCGTTATGGCTACACCTTC.